This T cell receptor (beta chain) was sequenced in a study of blood T cell repertoires in COVID-19. Original methodology: Cell counts per sample came from amplifying reference gene primers. Using immunoSEQ multiplex PCR, the repertoire was profiled, and TCRdb retains in-frame clones only, with some absent. That table supplies the V and J calls and clone size; D and trimming were determined from the DNA. The sample lists fewer than 120,000 clones, roughly four fifths occurring once. V lost 1 base and J lost 3, with 9 bases in between. The length of the CDR3 is 14 residues. Looked up from germline, CDR1 is GTSNPN and CDR2 is SVGIG (reference sequence).

V gene TRBV30 combines with J gene TRBJ1-4; unclear D gene. The source is a woman in her fifties or sixties with acute or convalescent COVID-19. Sequenced material: peripheral blood. CDR3 nucleotides: TGTGCCTGGAGTGGACTAACGGCTAATGAAAAACTGTTTTTT. Protein product: CAWSGLTANEKLFF.